Listed below are T cell receptor beta chains from one sample, sequenced in a study of Tregs in tolerant kidney transplant recipients. Only in-frame clones appear in the TCRdb table, and some are missing; sequencing was by immunoSEQ multiplex PCR. Of 50,000 to 85,000 clones in the sample, roughly 92% were seen once. This sample comprised CD8+ T cells from blood, obtained before the transplant. The receptors were sampled from a human donor who received a combined kidney and bone marrow transplant. Both conserved end residues are part of each CDR3. D genes are given only for firm matches. A row's size may be missing; if present it is once, few, many or a size class.

.	TRBV11-3	TRBJ1-1	.	CASRLSGYEAFF	TGTGCCAGCAGGCTATCGGGGTATGAAGCTTTCTTT
TRBD1	TRBV19	TRBJ2-4	.	CASSEGTGLDIQYF	TGTGCCAGTAGTGAGGGGACAGGGTTGGACATTCAGTACTTC
.	TRBV13	TRBJ2-7	.	CASSLGRGSYEQYF	TGTGCCAGCAGCTTAGGACGGGGCTCCTACGAGCAGTACTTC
.	TRBV7-2	TRBJ2-1	.	CASSGGEQFF	TGTGCCAGCAGCGGGGGGGAGCAGTTCTTC
.	TRBV4-3	TRBJ1-5	.	CASSQDGGLFQPQHF	TGCGCCAGCAGCCAAGATGGGGGGTTGTTCCAGCCCCAGCATTTT
.	TRBV5-1	TRBJ1-4	.	CASRGRKNEKLFF	TGCGCCAGCAGGGGGAGAAAAAATGAAAAACTGTTTTTT
TRBD2	TRBV7-2	TRBJ2-3	.	CASSGTSGFTDTQYF	TGTGCCAGCAGCGGGACTAGCGGCTTCACAGATACGCAGTATTTT
TRBD2	TRBV19	TRBJ2-1	.	CASSIGSLADGSSYNEQFF	TGTGCCAGTAGTATCGGTTCCCTAGCGGATGGGTCCTCCTACAATGAGCAGTTCTTC
.	TRBV9	TRBJ1-5	.	CASSSREWEPQHF	TGTGCCAGCAGCTCGAGGGAGTGGGAGCCCCAGCATTTT
.	TRBV5-6	TRBJ1-1	.	CASSPGGTGAFF	TGTGCCAGCAGCCCCGGAGGGACGGGAGCTTTCTTT
.	TRBV28	TRBJ1-6	.	CASSPSSYNSPLHF	TGTGCCAGCAGTCCCTCCTCCTATAATTCACCCCTCCACTTT
.	TRBV19	TRBJ1-1	once	CASRTYDTEAFF	TGTGCCAGTAGAACCTACGACACTGAAGCTTTCTTT
.	TRBV19	TRBJ2-1	.	CASSGGWNNEQFF	TGTGCCAGTAGTGGGGGGTGGAACAATGAGCAGTTCTTC